The 17 T cell receptor beta chains below were found in one sample sequenced in a study of post-analysis software for immune sequencing data. Study-wide results and limits: Patients showed TRBV5-6, TRBV5-1 and TRBV20-1 among roughly 5 TRBV segments more frequent than in controls.

These TCRs' antigens remain unknown. Prepared libraries of TCR beta cDNA carried unique molecular identifiers. Via MiXCR, TCRdb re-called the PCR reads, giving one row per CDR3 protein. The sample lists hundreds of thousands of distinct CDR3 sequences, just under 30% occurring once. The source material was blood. These receptors all stem from a girl aged 10-17 years with multiple sclerosis.

The J gene is TRBJ2-5, the V gene TRBV6-2 or TRBV6-3; 7 nucleotides align to TRBD1. The CDR3 consists of 14 residues. Germline V gene lookup returns CDR1 MNHEY and CDR2 SVGEGT. V shed 7 bases, J shed 2 bases, and the junction held 7 bases outside the gene matches. This chain's CDR3 is CASIEDRLQETQYF. In DNA form, the CDR3 reads TGTGCCAGCATCGAGGACAGGCTACAAGAGACCCAGTACTTC.

This chain uses TRBV5-5 with TRBJ2-1, with D uncertain. This CDR3 contains 16 residues. Trimming pared 3 bases from V and 6 bases from J, leaving 19 bases between. Germline-derived CDR1 and CDR2 are SGHKS and YYEKEE (reference sequence). CDR3 in amino acids: CASSWAAAGVPNEQFF. The CDR3 DNA follows: TGTGCCAGCAGCTGGGCCGCTGCTGGAGTTCCCAATGAGCAGTTCTTC. The full variable domain, in which reference TRBV5-5 and TRBJ2-1 provide the parts outside the CDR3, is DAGVTQSPTHLIKTRGQQVTLRCSPISGHKSVSWYQQVLGQGPQFIFQYYEKEERGRGNFPDRFSARQFPNYSSELNVNALLLGDSALYLCASSWAAAGVPNEQFFGPGTRLTVL.

The chain is built from TRBV7-2 and TRBJ2-7; D call uncertain. Per the germline V gene, CDR1 is SGHTA and CDR2 is FQGNSA. The CDR3 is made up of 16 amino acids. V shed 0 bases and J shed 3 bases, with 15 bases lying between them. For the CDR3, the DNA is TGTGCCAGCAGCTTAGCGTCCGACATCTTCGGCTACGAGCAGTACTTC. Protein: CASSLASDIFGYEQYF.

The chain carries TRBV5-1 and TRBJ2-7; D remains unclear. CDR1 is SGHRS, CDR2 YFSETQ, per germline. Trimming removed 0 bases from V and 6 bases from J, with 19 bases in between. The CDR3 is made up of 16 amino acids. This chain's CDR3 is CASSLEGRPVVFEQYF. The CDR3, as DNA: TGCGCCAGCAGCTTGGAAGGACGGCCTGTAGTGTTCGAGCAGTACTTC.

There are many counts of this clonotype. In DNA, the CDR3 is TGCAGTGCCGACCCAATAGGGTATGAGCAGTTCTTC. This translates into CSADPIGYEQFF. The chain recombines TRBV20-1 with TRBJ2-1, with D uncertain. Germline CDR1 and CDR2: DFQATT and SNEGSKA (reference sequence). CDR3 length equals 12 residues. Trimming cost V 6 bases and J 8 bases, with 14 bases left between them.

This clonotype was counted only a few times. J is TRBJ2-1 and V is TRBV4-3; TRBD2 matches 12 bases. This CDR3 is built from 17 residues. Germline V gene sequence: CDR1 LGHNA, CDR2 YSLEER. The V segment lost 4 bases and the J segment 8 bases; nucleotides outside the gene matches: 12. CDR3 sequence (DNA): TGCGCCAGCAGCCTAGGGAGGACTAGCGGGAATAAGGATGAGCAGTTCTTC. It specifies CASSLGRTSGNKDEQFF.

This clonotype was recorded a few times. The gene calls are TRBV6-6 and TRBJ2-7; 7 positions match TRBD1. The CDR3 is 13 residues long. The ends lost 5 bases at V and 9 bases at J; junction bases unmatched: 10. CDR1 and CDR2 (germline): MNHNY, SVGAGI (reference sequence). CDR3 loop: CASSLTGDRGQYF. In DNA, the CDR3 is TGTGCCAGCAGTCTCACAGGGGATCGCGGGCAGTACTTC.

This sequence joins TRBV20-1 and TRBJ1-5, with 8 nucleotides matching TRBD1. Germline CDR1 is DFQATT and CDR2 is SNEGSKA (reference sequence). V dropped 2 bases and J dropped 4; count of bases not matched to a gene: 10. CDR3 length equals 16 residues. The CDR3 nucleotides are TGCAGTGCTAGATTGGGCGGCAGGGGGCAAAATCAGCCCCAGCATTTT. Its protein is CSARLGGRGQNQPQHF.

This clonotype was detected a few times. V and J are TRBV6-6 and TRBJ1-2; no clear D gene. Per the germline V gene, CDR1 is MNHNY and CDR2 is SVGAGI (reference sequence). The V end was cut by 6 bases, the J end by 3 bases, with 11 bases between. CDR3 length: 13 residues. The CDR3 DNA follows: TGTGCCAGCAGGGGCAGTTCTGACTATGGCTACACCTTC. It translates to CASRGSSDYGYTF.

This sequence joins TRBV12-3 or TRBV12-4 and TRBJ1-5; unclear D gene. CDR3 length: 17 residues. The ends were cut back, 3 bases at V and 6 bases at J, with 21 bases in the middle. CDR3 nucleotide sequence: TGTGCCAGCAGTTTGACCCCCGGGAAACCAAAGACTCAGCCCCAGCATTTT. As protein: CASSLTPGKPKTQPQHF.

This clonotype was seen more than once but under ten times. This chain joins TRBV12-3 or TRBV12-4 and TRBJ1-5, with D tentatively TRBD1 (5 bases). Trimming took off 6 bases at V and 5 bases at J, with 17 bases between the two ends. The CDR3 runs 15 residues. The CDR3 sequence is CASSPTGGGYQPQHF. CDR3 nucleotides: TGTGCCAGCAGCCCTACCGGGGGGGGTTATCAGCCCCAGCATTTT.

The chain uses TRBV20-1 and TRBJ2-1, with 7 bases matching TRBD2. The CDR3 spans 19 residues. V was clipped by 4 bases and J by 4 bases; unmatched bases: 22. In germline, CDR1 is DFQATT, CDR2 SNEGSKA (reference sequence). The CDR3 nucleotides read TGCAGTGCTATTGTCGGCAGGGATTCCGGGGCGGGGGTATACAATGAGCAGTTCTTC. Protein sequence: CSAIVGRDSGAGVYNEQFF.

V usage is TRBV29-1 and J usage is TRBJ2-1; D gene uncertain. The germline CDR1 and CDR2 sequences are SQVTM and ANQGSEA. The CDR3 totals 11 residues. The V end lost 5 bases, the J end lost 13 bases, and 15 bases lay between the germline ends. CDR3 in DNA: TGCAGCGTTCCTGGCTCCCTCGGCCAGTTCTTC. Residues: CSVPGSLGQFF.

The rearrangement uses TRBV3-1 and TRBJ2-3; TRBD2 is a possible D gene (5 bases). Trimming left V 1 base short and J 4 bases short, with 12 bases between. Germline loops: CDR1 LGHDT, CDR2 YNNKEL (reference sequence). This CDR3 has 15 amino acids. This chain's CDR3 is CASSQGRTRADTQYF. DNA for the CDR3: TGTGCCAGCAGCCAAGGGAGGACCCGCGCAGATACGCAGTATTTT.

J is TRBJ1-1 and V is TRBV10-2; weak D call: TRBD1 (6 bases). Germline values: CDR1 WSHSY, CDR2 SAAADI. V was clipped by 6 bases and J by 3 bases, with 11 bases between them. CDR3 length: 13 amino acids. CDR3 amino acids: CASSRTEDTEAFF. The CDR3 DNA reads TGCGCCAGCAGCCGGACAGAGGACACTGAAGCTTTCTTT.

There are a few counts of this clonotype. The chain links TRBV7-2 to TRBJ2-3, with D unclear. CDR3 length equals 12 residues. V was cut by 3 bases and J by 4 bases, with 5 bases left in between. In germline, CDR1 is SGHTA, CDR2 FQGNSA. CDR3 amino acids: CASSFFADTQYF. CDR3 in DNA: TGTGCCAGCAGCTTTTTTGCAGATACGCAGTATTTT.

The sample holds one count of this clonotype. A much larger clone sits a single nucleotide away, making a read error possible. The chain has TRBV4-2 and TRBJ1-2; D unresolved. Trimming shortened V by 0 bases and J by 6 bases, and 5 bases separated the two germline ends. Per germline, CDR1 LGHNA and CDR2 YNFKEQ. The CDR3 covers 12 residues. The CDR3 reads CASSQDRHGYTF. The CDR3 region has the DNA TGTGCCAGCAGCCAAGATCGTCATGGCTACACCTTC.